The clone carrying this TCR beta chain was picked up one time. Surgery without prior neoadjuvant therapy was the treatment of the selected pancreatic ductal adenocarcinoma patients. This record comes from a study of T cells in pancreatic ductal adenocarcinoma. CDR1 is SEHNR and CDR2 is FQNEAQ in the germline V gene (reference sequence). The CDR3 extends over 14 amino acids. The V end lost 5 bases, the J end lost 3 bases, and 10 bases lay between the germline ends. TCRdb's table, derived via immunoSEQ multiplex PCR, lists solely in-frame clones and lacks some. The sample lists 100,000 or so clones; 90% to 95% were seen once.

The clonotype originates from a human donor with pancreatic ductal adenocarcinoma. The chain carries TRBV7-9 and TRBJ2-2; possible D gene TRBD2, 6 bases. Material: PBMCs. CDR3 sequence: CASSDKRDTGELFF. CDR3 coding DNA: TGTGCCAGCAGCGATAAGCGGGACACCGGGGAGCTGTTTTTT.